Listed here is a single T cell receptor beta chain. The antigen remains undetermined. Clones were sequenced by immunoSEQ multiplex PCR, and TCRdb holds only the in-frame ones, with some missing. The table has 2.5 million or so clones, more than 90% seen once. This entry belongs to a study of shared clonotypes between healthy human individuals. General study points: For sorted subsets, rarefaction showed incomplete sequencing despite large depth. It was anticipated that sequencing depth would influence how many clonotypes donors shared. Blood alone was sampled, and tissue repertoires likely differ.

The CDR3 runs to 15 residues. The sequencing sample was made of naive CD4+ T cells sorted from blood. The subset was: CD45RA+ positively selected. This sequence originates from a man aged 18 to 30 in good health. The chain joins TRBV21-1 to TRBJ1-4; TRBD1, as called in the table, went unchecked against the DNA. TRBV21-1 is designated a pseudogene. CDR3 sequence: CASSKAPGVGEKLFF. The DNA of the CDR3 is TGTGCCAGCAGCAAAGCCCCAGGGGTTGGTGAAAAACTGTTTTTT.